Listed here is a single T cell receptor beta chain. The specificity of this receptor is unknown. No per-base quality is available; no much larger clone lies one base away. The germline V gene specifies MGHDK as CDR1 and SYGVNS as CDR2. From cysteine to phenylalanine, the CDR3 is 14 amino acids long. The DNA shown is the 42-base CDR3, in frame from base 1. V lost 3 bases and J lost 8 bases; the stretch between them is 15 bases long. The data stem from a study of T cell changes during pregnancy in multiple sclerosis (dated by TCRdb to about 2019). About the investigation overall: The study looked at changes in the T cell repertoire across pregnancy in women with multiple sclerosis.

The library was built by means of the immunoSEQ multiplex PCR assay. The clones in this table, taken by TCRdb from immuneACCESS, are in-frame only. Not every clone is retained; where verified, under half of the shortfall comes from an unresolved V gene, and the cause of the rest is unknown. Present in this sample are roughly 49,000 clones, 85% to 95% of which were seen just once. The ten largest make up 5.5% to 6% of the sample. The specimen comprised CD8+ T cells from peripheral blood mononuclear cells, sampled in the first trimester of pregnancy. The sequence is built from TRBV25-1 and TRBJ2-3; TRBD2 is a weak D gene call, 6 bases matching. The TCR was taken from a female donor with multiple sclerosis, enrolled in a pregnancy study. The CDR3 amino acid sequence is: CASSELTGGATQYF. In nucleotides, the sequence is TGTGCCAGCAGTGAGCTCACCGGGGGAGCTACGCAGTATTTT.